This passage covers 15 T cell receptor beta chains from one sample sequenced in a study of blood T cells in healthy people across ages. Combining a sample-barcoded 5' primer with a J-beta primer mix, a second PCR ran for roughly 6 to 12 cycles. TCRdb processed the 5' RACE reads anew with MiXCR; each CDR3 protein has one entry. The top ten clones hold more than 20% of a sample with some 1.8 million distinct CDR3 sequences, 30% to 40% of them seen once. The sequencing input was blood. Every receptor here comes from a human donor in good health.

A note on this clonotype: The junction does not match germline at one end; this may be a read error. V gene TRBV5-4 combines with J gene TRBJ1-2, with TRBD1 matching over 7 bases. Per germline, CDR1 SGHNT and CDR2 YYREEE (reference sequence). CDR3 length: 14 residues. CDR3: CASTFRDRSDGHTF. The CDR3 DNA is TGTGCCAGCACCTTCCGGGACAGATCTGATGGCCACACCTTC.

In its sample, this clonotype was seen a few times. The rearrangement joins TRBV27 to TRBJ1-6; weak D call: TRBD1 (5 bases). Germline CDR1 MNHEY, CDR2 SMNVEV (reference sequence). The CDR3 consists of 13 residues. The V end lost 5 bases, the J end lost 7 bases, and 9 bases lay between the germline ends. The CDR3 protein is CASSGRENSPLHF. The CDR3 nucleotides are TGTGCCAGCAGTGGCAGGGAAAATTCACCCCTCCACTTT.

The chain joins TRBV5-1 to TRBJ2-1; the match to TRBD1 covers 9 bases. Germline V gives CDR1 SGHRS, CDR2 YFSETQ. This CDR3 has 14 amino acids. The V and J ends lost 5 bases and 8 bases, in that order; junction bases with no gene match: 8. This CDR3 reads CASRVDRGRDEQFF. The DNA of the CDR3 is TGCGCCAGCAGAGTGGACAGGGGTCGAGATGAGCAGTTCTTC. The entire variable domain, with the rest obtained from reference TRBV5-1 and TRBJ2-1, is as follows: KAGVTQTPRYLIKTRGQQVTLSCSPISGHRSVSWYQQTPGQGLQFLFEYFSETQRNKGNFPGRFSGRQFSNSRSEMNVSTLELGDSALYLCASRVDRGRDEQFFGPGTRLTVL.

This clonotype was observed a few times. The V and J genes are TRBV29-1 and TRBJ2-5; the match to TRBD1 covers 9 bases. Germline assignment: CDR1 SQVTM and CDR2 ANQGSEA. The CDR3 consists of 14 residues. The V segment lost 4 bases and the J segment 4 bases; nucleotides outside the gene matches: 7. CDR3 in amino acids: CSVARDRDSETQYF. In DNA, the CDR3 is TGCAGCGTTGCCCGGGACAGGGATTCAGAGACCCAGTACTTC.

This clonotype was observed a handful of times. The rearrangement uses TRBV20-1 and TRBJ2-7; D unclear. Trimming pared 2 bases from V and 7 bases from J, leaving 9 bases between. Germline V gene sequence: CDR1 DFQATT, CDR2 SNEGSKA (reference sequence). CDR3 size: 11 residues. In DNA form, the CDR3 reads TGCAGTGCTAGATCCTTCGGGGAGCAGTACTTC. Its translation: CSARSFGEQYF.

The rearrangement joins TRBV20-1 to TRBJ1-2, with D perhaps matching TRBD1 (5 bases). The germline V gene has CDR1 DFQATT and CDR2 SNEGSKA (reference sequence). The germline V and J ends were trimmed by 0 bases and 7 bases, with 15 bases remaining between them. The CDR3 loop spans 14 amino acids. In DNA form, the CDR3 reads TGCAGTGCTAGAGATCAAAGGGGAGATCGTGGCTACACCTTC. Its protein product is CSARDQRGDRGYTF.

J is TRBJ2-3 and V is TRBV15, with D unclear. CDR1 is LNHNV, CDR2 YYDKDF, per germline (reference sequence). The CDR3 totals 13 residues. The V end lost 2 bases, the J end lost 2 bases, and 5 bases lay between the germline ends. CDR3 loop: CATSRIYTDTQYF. CDR3 nucleotide sequence: TGTGCCACCAGCAGAATCTACACAGATACGCAGTATTTT.

The rearrangement uses TRBV3-1 and TRBJ2-3; no clear D gene. The V gene's germline CDR1 is LGHDT and CDR2 YNNKEL (reference sequence). V lost 0 bases to trimming and J lost 5 bases, with 9 bases between them. The CDR3 is made up of 14 amino acids. CDR3 residues: CASSQEPPGDTQYF. CDR3 sequence (DNA): TGTGCCAGCAGCCAAGAACCGCCTGGAGATACGCAGTATTTT.

This clonotype was found a few times. The V and J genes are TRBV5-1 and TRBJ1-2; no firm D call. Germline lookup yields CDR1 SGHRS and CDR2 YFSETQ. The CDR3 covers 15 residues. Trimming removed 0 bases from V and 0 bases from J, with 9 bases in between. The CDR3 coding sequence is TGCGCCAGCAGCTTGGGATCGGTAGCTAACTATGGCTACACCTTC. This translates into CASSLGSVANYGYTF.

V usage is TRBV29-1 and J usage is TRBJ2-7; D gene uncertain. The germline V gene encodes CDR1 SQVTM and CDR2 ANQGSEA. Deletions cut 7 bases from V and 0 bases from J, with 13 bases between. There are 13 residues in the CDR3. The CDR3 region has the DNA TGCAGCGCCAAAGCTCCCAGCTCCTACGAGCAGTACTTC. Amino acid sequence: CSAKAPSSYEQYF.

The CDR3 sequence is CASTSGTGAEAFF. CDR3 in DNA: TGTGCCAGCACGTCGGGGACAGGGGCTGAAGCTTTCTTT. The chain links TRBV7-9 to TRBJ1-1, with 10 bases matching TRBD1. The V gene's germline CDR1 is SEHNR and CDR2 FQNEAQ (reference sequence). The CDR3 loop spans 13 amino acids. V lost 7 bases to trimming and J lost 6 bases; unmatched junction nucleotides: 5.

V and J are TRBV6-5 and TRBJ1-2; D may be TRBD1 (5 bases). There are 16 residues in the CDR3. Trimming took 7 bases from V and 0 from J, leaving 18 bases between them. The V gene's germline CDR1 is MNHEY and CDR2 SVGAGI. In nucleotides, the CDR3 is TGTGCCAGCAAACTGGTCGGAGGGGAGGCTAACTATGGCTACACCTTC. It specifies CASKLVGGEANYGYTF.

The J gene is TRBJ1-6, the V gene TRBV7-2; a possible D gene is TRBD1 (5 bases). This CDR3 is 15 amino acids long. Germline loops: CDR1 SGHTA, CDR2 FQGNSA. The germline V and J ends were trimmed by 0 bases and 10 bases, with 13 bases remaining between them. The CDR3 sequence: CTSSLARGGSSPLHF. CDR3 in DNA: TGTACCAGCAGCTTAGCGCGGGGGGGAAGCTCACCCCTCCACTTT.

This clonotype was counted a few times. The chain employs TRBV7-9 and TRBJ1-1; D not resolved. CDR3 length: 14 residues. The V gene's germline CDR1 is SEHNR and CDR2 FQNEAQ (reference sequence). The V end lost 1 base, the J end lost 3 bases, and 9 bases lay between the germline ends. CDR3 sequence (DNA): TGTGCCAGCAGCTTAGTATCCCCGGACACTGAAGCTTTCTTT. Translated: CASSLVSPDTEAFF.

This clonotype came up once. The chain's CDR3 is CASSLVGGQGTHGYTF. CDR3 DNA sequence: TGTGCCAGCAGCTTAGTGGGGGGACAGGGGACGCATGGCTACACCTTC. This chain uses TRBV7-2 with TRBJ1-2, with 10 bases lining up with TRBD1. Germline lookup yields CDR1 SGHTA and CDR2 FQGNSA. There are 16 residues in the CDR3. V trimming: 1 base; J trimming: 6 bases; junction bases outside the gene matches: 8.